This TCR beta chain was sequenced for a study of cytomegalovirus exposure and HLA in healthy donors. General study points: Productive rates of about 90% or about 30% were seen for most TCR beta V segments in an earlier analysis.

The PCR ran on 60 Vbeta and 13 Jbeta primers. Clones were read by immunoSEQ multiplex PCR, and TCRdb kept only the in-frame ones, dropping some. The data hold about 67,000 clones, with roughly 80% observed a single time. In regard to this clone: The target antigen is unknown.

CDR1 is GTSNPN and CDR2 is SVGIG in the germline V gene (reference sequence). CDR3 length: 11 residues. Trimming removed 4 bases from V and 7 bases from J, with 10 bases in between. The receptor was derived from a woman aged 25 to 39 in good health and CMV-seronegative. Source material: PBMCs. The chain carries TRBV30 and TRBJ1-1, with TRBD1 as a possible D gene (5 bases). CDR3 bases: TGTGCCTGGACGACGGGGGGTGAAGCTTTCTTT. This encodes CAWTTGGEAFF. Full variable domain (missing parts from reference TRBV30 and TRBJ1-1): SQTIHQWPATLVQPVGSPLSLECTVEGTSNPNLYWYRQAAGRGLQLLFYSVGIGQISSEVPQNLSASRPQDRQFILSSKKLLLSDSGFYLCAWTTGGEAFFGQGTRLTVV.